The rows below give T cell receptor beta chains drawn from one sample of a study of OX40 agonist ivuxolimab in advanced cancers. Profiling relied on immunoSEQ multiplex PCR, and the TCRdb table lists in-frame clones only, not all of them. This table holds about 28,000 clones, roughly 79% found once. Source: CD4+ or CD8+ T cells sorted from blood, taken in a trial of the OX40 agonist ivuxolimab. The receptors were gathered from an adult with an advanced solid tumor such as melanoma, head and neck, liver or kidney cancer. Each CDR3 is given with its conserved first and last residue. D genes are given only for firm matches. The size of a clone is reported for some rows only, either as once, few or many, or as a class for expanded clones.

clone size: -; CDR3 length: 14; D gene: -; J gene: TRBJ2-1; V gene: TRBV6-5; CDR3 DNA: TGTGCCAGCAGCGAGGACTCCTACCACCTTGAGCAGTTCTTC; CDR3 protein: CASSEDSYHLEQFF
clone size: -; CDR3 length: 14; D gene: TRBD1; J gene: TRBJ2-5; V gene: TRBV9; CDR3 DNA: TGTGCCAGCAACCGGGACAGAGATCAAGAGACCCAGTACTTC; CDR3 protein: CASNRDRDQETQYF
clone size: -; CDR3 length: 15; D gene: -; J gene: TRBJ2-3; V gene: TRBV2; CDR3 DNA: TGTGCCAGCAGCCCAAGGGACTGGTACACAGATACGCAGTATTTT; CDR3 protein: CASSPRDWYTDTQYF
clone size: -; CDR3 length: 14; D gene: -; J gene: TRBJ2-5; V gene: TRBV7-2; CDR3 DNA: TGTGCCAGCAGCTTAGCGCGGGGTGGGGAGACCCAGTACTTC; CDR3 protein: CASSLARGGETQYF
clone size: -; CDR3 length: 14; D gene: -; J gene: TRBJ2-3; V gene: TRBV6-5; CDR3 DNA: TGTGCCACGACCGTACAGGGCAACACAGATACGCAGTATTTT; CDR3 protein: CATTVQGNTDTQYF
clone size: -; CDR3 length: 15; D gene: TRBD2; J gene: TRBJ2-7; V gene: TRBV9; CDR3 DNA: TGTGCCAGCAGCCTTGGACTAGCGGGGACCTACGAGCAGTACTTC; CDR3 protein: CASSLGLAGTYEQYF
clone size: -; CDR3 length: 14; D gene: TRBD2; J gene: TRBJ2-5; V gene: TRBV9; CDR3 DNA: TGTGCCAGCGGCGGGGGTTCGCCCCAAGAGACCCAGTACTTC; CDR3 protein: CASGGGSPQETQYF
clone size: -; CDR3 length: 14; D gene: TRBD1; J gene: TRBJ2-7; V gene: TRBV5-1; CDR3 DNA: TGCGCCAGCAGCTTGGCACAGGGGGCTCGCGAGCAGTACTTC; CDR3 protein: CASSLAQGAREQYF
clone size: -; CDR3 length: 16; D gene: -; J gene: TRBJ1-3; V gene: TRBV5-6; CDR3 DNA: TGTGCCAGCAGCTTGGTGGCAGGTGGTTCTGGAAACACCATATATTTT; CDR3 protein: CASSLVAGGSGNTIYF
clone size: -; CDR3 length: 14; D gene: TRBD2; J gene: TRBJ2-1; V gene: TRBV10-2; CDR3 DNA: TGCGCCAGCAGTGAGCTAGCGGGGGCCGATGAGCAGTTCTTC; CDR3 protein: CASSELAGADEQFF
clone size: -; CDR3 length: 14; D gene: -; J gene: TRBJ2-4; V gene: TRBV7-7; CDR3 DNA: TGTGCTAGCAGCCCCCCAGGGGCCAAAAACATTCAGTACTTC; CDR3 protein: CASSPPGAKNIQYF
clone size: -; CDR3 length: 16; D gene: -; J gene: TRBJ2-2; V gene: TRBV5-4; CDR3 DNA: TGTGCCAGCAGCTTGTCTGGGCGGGGAAACACCGGGGAGCTGTTTTTT; CDR3 protein: CASSLSGRGNTGELFF
clone size: -; CDR3 length: 14; D gene: TRBD1; J gene: TRBJ1-2; V gene: TRBV6-5; CDR3 DNA: TGTGCCAGCAGTTGGACAGGGGGACGCTATGGCTACACCTTC; CDR3 protein: CASSWTGGRYGYTF
clone size: -; CDR3 length: 15; D gene: -; J gene: TRBJ2-2; V gene: TRBV2; CDR3 DNA: TGTGCCAGCAGTGAACTCCGCAGTTCCACCGGGGAGCTGTTTTTT; CDR3 protein: CASSELRSSTGELFF
clone size: -; CDR3 length: 15; D gene: -; J gene: TRBJ2-3; V gene: TRBV27; CDR3 DNA: TGTGCCAGCAGTTTCGGGGCAGGGATTACAGATACGCAGTATTTT; CDR3 protein: CASSFGAGITDTQYF
clone size: few; CDR3 length: 15; D gene: -; J gene: TRBJ1-1; V gene: TRBV6-1; CDR3 DNA: TGTGCCAGCAGTGAAGTCTTGGGGGCGGACACTGAAGCTTTCTTT; CDR3 protein: CASSEVLGADTEAFF
clone size: once; CDR3 length: 16; D gene: -; J gene: TRBJ2-3; V gene: TRBV27; CDR3 DNA: TGTGCCAGCAGTTTATTTGGTGCCCAAAACACAGATACGCAGTATTTT; CDR3 protein: CASSLFGAQNTDTQYF
clone size: -; CDR3 length: 15; D gene: TRBD2; J gene: TRBJ2-5; V gene: TRBV15; CDR3 DNA: TGTGCCACCAGCAGTGGGACTAGCGGGGGAGAGACCCAGTACTTC; CDR3 protein: CATSSGTSGGETQYF
clone size: -; CDR3 length: 12; D gene: -; J gene: TRBJ1-2; V gene: TRBV7-9; CDR3 DNA: TGTGCCAGCAGTGAAATTCGCTATGGCTACACCTTC; CDR3 protein: CASSEIRYGYTF
clone size: -; CDR3 length: 17; D gene: -; J gene: TRBJ2-1; V gene: TRBV9; CDR3 DNA: TGTGCCAGCAGCGTAGGCAGTGGGGGTCCCTCCTACAATGAGCAGTTCTTC; CDR3 protein: CASSVGSGGPSYNEQFF
clone size: -; CDR3 length: 15; D gene: -; J gene: TRBJ2-3; V gene: TRBV6-5; CDR3 DNA: TGTGCCAGCAGTCCCTCAGGGGGGGGCGGGGATACGCAGTATTTT; CDR3 protein: CASSPSGGGGDTQYF
clone size: -; CDR3 length: 13; D gene: -; J gene: TRBJ2-7; V gene: TRBV19; CDR3 DNA: TGTGCCAGTAGTATTGGCGGGTTCTACGAGCAGTACTTC; CDR3 protein: CASSIGGFYEQYF
clone size: -; CDR3 length: 11; D gene: -; J gene: TRBJ2-1; V gene: TRBV29-1; CDR3 DNA: TGCAGCGGGGGGTTTGGGAATGAGCAGTTCTTC; CDR3 protein: CSGGFGNEQFF
clone size: -; CDR3 length: 13; D gene: -; J gene: TRBJ2-5; V gene: TRBV10-2; CDR3 DNA: TGCGCCAGCAGTGAGTTCCTTCAAGAGACCCAGTACTTC; CDR3 protein: CASSEFLQETQYF
clone size: -; CDR3 length: 15; D gene: -; J gene: TRBJ2-7; V gene: TRBV4-1; CDR3 DNA: TGCGCCAGCAGCCAAGAACCAGGGCTCGGGAGCGAGCAGTACTTC; CDR3 protein: CASSQEPGLGSEQYF
clone size: -; CDR3 length: 15; D gene: -; J gene: TRBJ2-7; V gene: TRBV4-1; CDR3 DNA: TGCGCCAGAGCGCCGGAGGGGCATTTAGACTACGAGCAGTACTTC; CDR3 protein: CARAPEGHLDYEQYF
clone size: few; CDR3 length: 13; D gene: -; J gene: TRBJ2-4; V gene: TRBV14; CDR3 DNA: TGTGCCAGCAGCAATGTGGACGAAAACATTCAGTACTTC; CDR3 protein: CASSNVDENIQYF
clone size: -; CDR3 length: 11; D gene: TRBD1; J gene: TRBJ1-2; V gene: TRBV20-1; CDR3 DNA: TGCAGTGCTAAGGACAGGGAGGGCTACACCTTC; CDR3 protein: CSAKDREGYTF
clone size: -; CDR3 length: 13; D gene: -; J gene: TRBJ1-2; V gene: TRBV6-5; CDR3 DNA: TGTGCCAGCAGTTACTCACGGGGGAACGGCTACACCTTC; CDR3 protein: CASSYSRGNGYTF
clone size: -; CDR3 length: 12; D gene: -; J gene: TRBJ2-7; V gene: TRBV30; CDR3 DNA: TGTGCCTGGACCCCAGGAACCTACGAGCAGTACTTC; CDR3 protein: CAWTPGTYEQYF
clone size: few; CDR3 length: 15; D gene: -; J gene: TRBJ1-6; V gene: TRBV19; CDR3 DNA: TGTGCCAGTAGTCCCCGGGATGACGGGAGTTCACCCCTCCACTTT; CDR3 protein: CASSPRDDGSSPLHF
clone size: -; CDR3 length: 15; D gene: -; J gene: TRBJ1-1; V gene: TRBV19; CDR3 DNA: TGTGCCAGTAGTATATCCGGGGTTGGGAACACTGAAGCTTTCTTT; CDR3 protein: CASSISGVGNTEAFF
clone size: -; CDR3 length: 15; D gene: -; J gene: TRBJ2-2; V gene: TRBV7-6; CDR3 DNA: TGTGCCAGCAGCTTAGGTGTAGAGAACACCGGGGAGCTGTTTTTT; CDR3 protein: CASSLGVENTGELFF
clone size: -; CDR3 length: 15; D gene: -; J gene: TRBJ1-2; V gene: TRBV5-1; CDR3 DNA: TGCGCCAGCAGCTTGGAGTCAGCTCAGGCCTATGGCTACACCTTC; CDR3 protein: CASSLESAQAYGYTF
clone size: -; CDR3 length: 12; D gene: -; J gene: TRBJ1-1; V gene: TRBV19; CDR3 DNA: TGTGCCTGCAAACAGGGGAACACTGAAGCTTTCTTT; CDR3 protein: CACKQGNTEAFF
clone size: once; CDR3 length: 19; D gene: -; J gene: TRBJ2-3; V gene: TRBV11-2; CDR3 DNA: TGTGCCAGCAGCCAAGGGGGGGGTTTGGGAAGGGGCCCCGCAGATACGCAGTATTTT; CDR3 protein: CASSQGGGLGRGPADTQYF
clone size: -; CDR3 length: 14; D gene: -; J gene: TRBJ2-2; V gene: TRBV6-5; CDR3 DNA: TGTGCCAGCAGTCAAACAGGCGGCACCGGGGAGCTGTTTTTT; CDR3 protein: CASSQTGGTGELFF
clone size: -; CDR3 length: 15; D gene: TRBD2; J gene: TRBJ2-7; V gene: TRBV7-3; CDR3 DNA: TGTGCCAGCAGCTTATTTACTAGCGGAGGCTACGAGCAGTACTTC; CDR3 protein: CASSLFTSGGYEQYF
clone size: -; CDR3 length: 12; D gene: -; J gene: TRBJ1-2; V gene: TRBV6-5; CDR3 DNA: TGTGCCAGCAGTTACCAGGGAGGTGGCTACACCTTC; CDR3 protein: CASSYQGGGYTF
clone size: -; CDR3 length: 15; D gene: TRBD1; J gene: TRBJ1-2; V gene: TRBV6-5; CDR3 DNA: TGTGCCAGCAGTTACTCGACAGGGGTTACCTATGGCTACACCTTC; CDR3 protein: CASSYSTGVTYGYTF
clone size: -; CDR3 length: 17; D gene: -; J gene: TRBJ2-7; V gene: TRBV4-3; CDR3 DNA: TGCGCCAGCAGCCAAGATCGGCGGGGACAGATCTCCTACGAGCAGTACTTC; CDR3 protein: CASSQDRRGQISYEQYF
clone size: -; CDR3 length: 14; D gene: -; J gene: TRBJ1-4; V gene: TRBV5-1; CDR3 DNA: TGCGCCAGCAGCTACAGACAAACTAATGAAAAACTGTTTTTT; CDR3 protein: CASSYRQTNEKLFF
clone size: -; CDR3 length: 15; D gene: TRBD1; J gene: TRBJ1-1; V gene: TRBV6-5; CDR3 DNA: TGTGCCAGCAGTCAGTCCGGGACAGGGAACACTGAAGCTTTCTTT; CDR3 protein: CASSQSGTGNTEAFF
clone size: -; CDR3 length: 10; D gene: -; J gene: TRBJ1-1; V gene: TRBV6-5; CDR3 DNA: TGTGCCAGCATGTATGGTGAAGCTTTCTTT; CDR3 protein: CASMYGEAFF
clone size: once; CDR3 length: 15; D gene: TRBD1; J gene: TRBJ2-5; V gene: TRBV4-1; CDR3 DNA: TGCGCCAGCAGCCCACTACTAGGGGGCGGGGAGACCCAGTACTTC; CDR3 protein: CASSPLLGGGETQYF
clone size: -; CDR3 length: 17; D gene: TRBD2; J gene: TRBJ2-3; V gene: TRBV9; CDR3 DNA: TGTGCCAGCAGCGCGACAGAAGGGCGGGGGAGCACAGATACGCAGTATTTT; CDR3 protein: CASSATEGRGSTDTQYF
clone size: -; CDR3 length: 13; D gene: -; J gene: TRBJ2-1; V gene: TRBV11-1; CDR3 DNA: TGTGCCAGCAGCTTAGTTGGAGGGAATGAGCAGTTCTTC; CDR3 protein: CASSLVGGNEQFF
clone size: -; CDR3 length: 14; D gene: -; J gene: TRBJ1-6; V gene: TRBV9; CDR3 DNA: TGTGCCAGCAGCGTAGCGAGGATAGGTTCACCCCTCCACTTT; CDR3 protein: CASSVARIGSPLHF
clone size: -; CDR3 length: 15; D gene: -; J gene: TRBJ1-1; V gene: TRBV6-5; CDR3 DNA: TGCGCCAGCAGTTACGCCGGACATAGGAACACTGAAGCTTTCTTT; CDR3 protein: CASSYAGHRNTEAFF
clone size: few; CDR3 length: 13; D gene: -; J gene: TRBJ1-1; V gene: TRBV2; CDR3 DNA: TGTGCCAGCAGTGTCGGTAGAGGGGCTGAAGCTTTCTTT; CDR3 protein: CASSVGRGAEAFF
clone size: few; CDR3 length: 16; D gene: -; J gene: TRBJ2-5; V gene: TRBV4-2; CDR3 DNA: TGTGCCAGCAGCCAGGAATGGGTTGGTGGGGGAGAGACCCAGTACTTC; CDR3 protein: CASSQEWVGGGETQYF
clone size: -; CDR3 length: 15; D gene: TRBD1; J gene: TRBJ2-3; V gene: TRBV9; CDR3 DNA: TGTGCCAGCAGCGTACGGGACAGGGCCCCAGATACGCAGTATTTT; CDR3 protein: CASSVRDRAPDTQYF
clone size: once; CDR3 length: 17; D gene: TRBD2; J gene: TRBJ2-2; V gene: TRBV2; CDR3 DNA: TGTGCCAGCAGTGAAGCACTAGCGGGGTCGAGCACCGGGGAGCTGTTTTTT; CDR3 protein: CASSEALAGSSTGELFF
clone size: -; CDR3 length: 16; D gene: -; J gene: TRBJ2-3; V gene: TRBV15; CDR3 DNA: TGTGCCACCAGCAGAGTCGGCATGGCGGGCACAGATACGCAGTATTTT; CDR3 protein: CATSRVGMAGTDTQYF
clone size: -; CDR3 length: 14; D gene: -; J gene: TRBJ1-2; V gene: TRBV4-2; CDR3 DNA: TGTGCCAGCAGCTTGGTAGGGAGTAACTATGGCTACACCTTC; CDR3 protein: CASSLVGSNYGYTF
clone size: few; CDR3 length: 15; D gene: -; J gene: TRBJ2-2; V gene: TRBV11-2; CDR3 DNA: TGTGCCAGCAGCTTAGGGGGAGGGAACACCGGGGAGCTGTTTTTT; CDR3 protein: CASSLGGGNTGELFF